These T cell receptor beta chains were read from a single sample in a study of blood T cell repertoires in COVID-19. Produced via immunoSEQ multiplex PCR; TCRdb's table is partial and in-frame only. The table includes approximately 260,000 clones, approximately 84% detected once. Sequencing was performed on PBMCs or T cells enriched from blood (not recorded which). All receptors derive from a woman in her thirties or forties with acute COVID-19. The CDR3 runs from the conserved cysteine through the conserved F or W. A D gene is named only where the DNA matches it firmly. Rows give clone size only sometimes, using once, few, many, or a class for an expanded clone.

TRBD2	TRBV12-5	-	TRBJ2-1	CASGYPTSGNEQFF	TGTGCTAGTGGTTACCCGACTAGCGGCAATGAGCAGTTCTTC
TRBD1	TRBV10-3	-	TRBJ2-7	CAISEAAGTGGVGDEQYF	TGTGCCATCAGTGAGGCAGCCGGGACAGGGGGCGTCGGTGACGAGCAGTACTTC
-	TRBV9	-	TRBJ1-4	CASSGSKQGRATNEKLFF	TGTGCCAGCAGCGGATCAAAGCAGGGTAGGGCAACTAATGAAAAACTGTTTTTT
-	TRBV7-9	many	TRBJ2-1	CASSLSEAYNEQFF	TGTGCCAGCAGCTTATCGGAGGCCTACAATGAGCAGTTCTTC
-	TRBV10-1	-	TRBJ2-2	CASRRAGDTGELFF	TGCGCCAGCAGGAGGGCAGGGGATACCGGGGAGCTGTTTTTT
TRBD2	TRBV27	-	TRBJ2-2	CASSFLGLAGDNTGELFF	TGTGCCAGCAGTTTCTTAGGACTAGCGGGGGATAACACCGGGGAGCTGTTTTTT
TRBD2	TRBV7-2	-	TRBJ2-7	CASSASGSHEQYF	TGTGCCAGCAGCGCTAGCGGGAGTCACGAGCAGTACTTC
TRBD1	TRBV3-1/TRBV3-2	-	TRBJ2-7	CASSQDRGYTYEQYF	TGTGCCAGCAGCCAAGACAGGGGGTACACCTACGAGCAGTACTTC
-	TRBV4-1	-	TRBJ1-2	CASSQVMTGANYGYTF	TGCGCCAGCAGCCAGGTCATGACAGGCGCAAACTATGGCTACACCTTC
-	TRBV29-1	-	TRBJ1-5	CSVGDSVNQPQHF	TGCAGCGTAGGGGACTCTGTCAATCAGCCCCAGCATTTT
-	TRBV28	-	TRBJ2-7	CASSLRLNSYEQYF	TGTGCCAGCAGTCTCCGACTAAACTCCTACGAGCAGTACTTC
TRBD1	TRBV25-1	-	TRBJ2-5	CASMGQGAKTQYF	TGTGCCAGCATGGGACAGGGGGCTAAGACCCAGTACTTC
TRBD2	TRBV5-4	few	TRBJ2-1	CASSLGIAGTTTTRYNEQFF	TGTGCCAGCAGCTTGGGGATAGCGGGAACCACTACCACAAGATACAATGAGCAGTTCTTC
-	TRBV21-1	-	TRBJ1-1	CASSKVEGGTVNTEAFF	TGTGCCAGCAGCAAAGTAGAAGGAGGGACGGTGAACACTGAAGCTTTCTTT
-	TRBV10-1	-	TRBJ2-2	CASSGQLGRELFF	TGCGCCAGCAGTGGACAGTTAGGGAGGGAGCTGTTTTTT
TRBD1	TRBV7-3	once	TRBJ1-3	CASSLDPGQGSGNTIYF	TGTGCCAGCAGCTTAGATCCAGGACAGGGGTCTGGAAACACCATATATTTT
-	TRBV11-3	-	TRBJ2-7	CASRAAGEQYF	TGTGCCAGCAGGGCTGCGGGGGAGCAGTACTTC
TRBD1	TRBV5-1	-	TRBJ2-7	CASSFDRGGYEQYF	TGCGCCAGCAGCTTTGACAGGGGTGGCTACGAGCAGTACTTC
TRBD2	TRBV18	-	TRBJ2-3	CASSPSAGESTDTQYF	TGTGCCAGCTCACCTTCAGCGGGAGAATCTACAGATACGCAGTATTTT
TRBD1	TRBV25-1	-	TRBJ2-5	CASSESTGGQETQYF	TGTGCCAGCAGTGAATCGACAGGGGGCCAAGAGACCCAGTACTTC
TRBD2	TRBV19	-	TRBJ2-1	CASRRLAGGETVLEQFF	TGTGCCAGTAGGAGACTAGCGGGAGGCGAGACCGTACTTGAGCAGTTCTTC
-	TRBV9	once	TRBJ1-6	CASSVGGGSYNSPLHF	TGTGCCAGCAGCGTAGGAGGGGGATCCTATAATTCACCCCTCCACTTT
TRBD1	TRBV5-6	-	TRBJ1-4	CASSPGQGAANEKLFF	TGTGCCAGCAGCCCAGGACAGGGTGCTGCTAATGAAAAACTGTTTTTT
-	TRBV5-1	once	TRBJ1-2	CASSLAPKYGYTF	TGCGCCAGCAGCTTGGCCCCAAAATATGGCTACACCTTC
TRBD2	TRBV15	-	TRBJ2-3	CATRGLASTDTQYF	TGTGCCACAAGAGGACTAGCCAGCACAGATACGCAGTATTTT
-	TRBV28	few	TRBJ1-2	CASSPREYGYTF	TGTGCCAGCAGTCCCAGGGAATATGGCTACACCTTC
TRBD1	TRBV5-5	-	TRBJ1-5	CASSPKLTGGDYSNQPQHF	TGTGCCAGCAGCCCAAAACTCACAGGGGGCGATTATAGCAATCAGCCCCAGCATTTT
-	TRBV30	few	TRBJ1-2	CAWSVAGRGYTF	TGTGCCTGGAGTGTAGCAGGGCGAGGCTACACCTTC
TRBD2	TRBV10-3	few	TRBJ2-7	CAISDGGVGLAAQGSSYEQYF	TGTGCCATCAGTGATGGGGGTGTGGGACTAGCGGCCCAGGGGAGCTCCTACGAGCAGTACTTC
TRBD1	TRBV7-9	-	TRBJ1-6	CASSPGQKNSPLHF	TGTGCCAGCAGCCCGGGACAGAAAAATTCACCCCTCCACTTT
-	TRBV15	-	TRBJ1-2	CATSRGAVGHTF	TGTGCCACCAGCAGAGGGGCAGTGGGCCACACCTTC
TRBD1	TRBV29-1	-	TRBJ2-7	CSVQYLQGGEQYF	TGCAGCGTTCAATACTTACAGGGGGGCGAGCAGTACTTC
TRBD1	TRBV24-1	-	TRBJ1-2	CAAGQGDGYTF	TGTGCCGCGGGACAGGGGGATGGCTACACCTTC
TRBD1	TRBV9	-	TRBJ2-2	CASSPGTVAGELFF	TGTGCCAGCAGCCCGGGGACAGTGGCCGGGGAGCTGTTTTTT
TRBD2	TRBV6-5	-	TRBJ2-7	CASSSFGSGSSEQYF	TGTGCCAGCAGTTCCTTTGGTAGCGGGAGTAGCGAGCAGTACTTC
-	TRBV9	-	TRBJ2-7	CASSVGPQGTYEQYF	TGTGCCAGCAGCGTAGGTCCACAGGGCACCTACGAGCAGTACTTC
-	TRBV6-4	-	TRBJ2-1	CASSDGAGKNEQFF	TGTGCCAGCAGTGACGGGGCGGGAAAAAATGAGCAGTTCTTC
-	TRBV29-1	few	TRBJ1-2	CSAQEGDYGYTF	TGCAGCGCCCAAGAGGGGGACTATGGCTACACCTTC
-	TRBV7-9	-	TRBJ1-3	CASSSVRVAGNTIYF	TGTGCCAGCAGCTCCGTGCGGGTTGCTGGAAACACCATATATTTT
-	TRBV11-3	-	TRBJ1-2	CASSSQEGGYTF	TGTGCCAGCAGCTCCCAGGAAGGCGGCTACACCTTC
-	TRBV2	-	TRBJ1-3	CASSPPAGKGNTIYF	TGTGCCAGCAGTCCCCCCGCAGGGAAAGGAAACACCATATATTTT
-	TRBV6-1	-	TRBJ1-1	CASSEATRGPEAFF	TGTGCCAGCAGTGAAGCGACTAGGGGACCCGAAGCTTTCTTT
TRBD2	TRBV3-1/TRBV3-2	-	TRBJ2-7	CASSPDAWTSGRAGEQYF	TGTGCCAGCAGCCCGGACGCCTGGACTAGCGGGAGGGCGGGGGAGCAGTACTTC
-	TRBV30	-	TRBJ2-3	CAWSVGGDRITDTQYF	TGTGCCTGGAGTGTGGGGGGAGACAGAATCACAGATACGCAGTATTTT
-	TRBV6-1	-	TRBJ1-3	CASSEDGHSGNTIYF	TGTGCCAGCAGTGAAGATGGACACTCTGGAAACACCATATATTTT
-	TRBV18	-	TRBJ1-1	CASSPLGAEAFF	TGTGCCAGCTCCCCCCTAGGCGCTGAAGCTTTCTTT